Below, 7 T cell receptor beta chains from the same sample are listed, as sequenced in a study of early T cells in non-severe SARS-CoV-2 infection. TCRdb re-derived calls from the 5' RACE reads in MiXCR, one entry per CDR3 protein. The profile covers some 31,000 distinct CDR3 sequences, with approximately 6.2% appearing a single time and approximately 5% taken by the ten largest. The specimen was whole blood. These TCRs come from an adult who was a healthcare worker with PCR-confirmed SARS-CoV-2 infection or an uninfected control (not recorded which).

This clonotype came up many times. The V call is TRBV4-3, the J call TRBJ2-3, with TRBD2 matching over 7 bases. Germline CDR1 and CDR2: LGHNA and YSLEER. The junction had 6 bases not matched to a gene; V was cut back by 0 bases and J by 3 bases. This CDR3 region has 16 residues. This CDR3 reads CASSQDRRGRTDTQYF. Here the CDR3 DNA reads TGCGCCAGCAGCCAAGATAGGCGCGGGAGAACAGATACGCAGTATTTT.

CDR3 coding DNA: TGTGCCAGCAGACGGGACAGATCGAACACCGGGGAGCTGTTTTTT. This encodes CASRRDRSNTGELFF. The J gene is TRBJ2-2, the V gene TRBV6-2 or TRBV6-3, with 7 positions matching TRBD1. V gave up 6 bases and J gave up 0 bases; unmatched junction bases: 4. The CDR3 covers 15 residues. From germline, CDR1 is MNHEY and CDR2 SVGEGT.

This clonotype has at least ten counts. The rearrangement joins TRBV7-6 to TRBJ2-1, with 7 bases aligning to TRBD1. Germline CDR1 reads SGHVS; CDR2 reads FNYEAQ. This CDR3 region has 16 residues. The ends lost 0 bases at V and 2 bases at J; junction bases unmatched: 4. CDR3 region: CASSLALDRAYNEQFF. The DNA for the CDR3 is TGTGCCAGCAGCTTAGCGCTCGACAGGGCCTACAATGAGCAGTTCTTC.

The rearrangement joins TRBV28 to TRBJ2-4; TRBD2 aligns across 12 bases. This CDR3 comprises 19 residues. Germline V gene data show CDR1 as MDHEN and CDR2 as SYDVKM. V lost 2 bases to trimming and J lost 5 bases; unmatched junction nucleotides: 13. The CDR3 sequence: CASSLRSSWASGRENIQYF. The CDR3 region has the DNA TGTGCCAGCAGTTTACGGAGTTCTTGGGCTAGCGGGAGGGAAAACATTCAGTACTTC.

There are many counts of this clonotype. V usage is TRBV7-8 and J usage is TRBJ1-5, with D tentatively TRBD1 (6 bases). Germline CDR1 reads SGHVS; CDR2 reads FQNEAQ. V lost 8 bases and J 2 bases, leaving 19 bases between the germline ends. This CDR3 comprises 16 residues. The CDR3 reads CASRSGGRNGNQPQHF. CDR3 in DNA: TGTGCCAGCCGGAGCGGGGGCAGGAATGGCAATCAGCCCCAGCATTTT.

This clonotype was detected a few times. The rearrangement links TRBV30 to TRBJ2-7, with a tentative D call TRBD1 (6 bases). Per germline, CDR1 GTSNPN and CDR2 SVGIG (reference sequence). The length of the CDR3 is 14 residues. Between the trimmed V and J ends, which lost 4 bases and 3 bases, there was a span of 16 bases. CDR3 bases: TGTGCCTGGATGTTTGGACAGTCCTACTACGAGCAGTACTTC. This translates into CAWMFGQSYYEQYF.

By sample share, this clonotype is medium-sized. The V call is TRBV6-6, the J call TRBJ2-7; the match to TRBD1 covers 7 bases. V shed 0 bases, J shed 1 base, and the junction held 0 bases outside the gene matches. The V gene's germline CDR1 is MNHNY and CDR2 SVGAGI (reference sequence). The CDR3 consists of 14 residues. This chain's CDR3 is CASSYSGQSYEQYF. The CDR3 coding sequence is TGTGCCAGCAGTTACTCGGGACAGTCCTACGAGCAGTACTTC.